Below are 9 T cell receptor beta chains sequenced from a single sample in a study of beta chain features in type 1 diabetes. Findings of the study overall: Type 1 diabetes patients had moderately but significantly shorter TCRB CDR3s in all four CD4+ subsets.

Isolated RNA was reverse transcribed in full, so expressed TCRB transcripts were sequenced. Method: immunoSEQ multiplex PCR; TCRdb's copy keeps in-frame clones and lacks some. Here the sample spans roughly 160,000 clones, 6.5% to 9.5% being singletons. Which antigens these TCRs recognize remains unknown. The sample taken for sequencing was central memory CD4+ T cells from blood. The receptor source for this set is a woman in her thirties or forties with type 1 diabetes.

This clone was detected a few times. The rearrangement links TRBV29-1 to TRBJ1-2; 8 positions agree with TRBD1. The CDR3 is 14 residues long. V shed 1 base, J shed 3 bases, and the junction held 4 bases outside the gene matches. The germline V gene has CDR1 SQVTM and CDR2 ANQGSEA. The CDR3, as DNA: TGCAGCGTTGAAGCCCCAGGGGGCGACTATGGCTACACCTTC. Translation: CSVEAPGGDYGYTF.

The chain has TRBV4-1 and TRBJ2-2, with 8 bases aligning to TRBD2. The trim removed 4 bases at V and 6 bases at J, leaving 7 bases unmatched. The CDR3 totals 15 residues. Germline assignment: CDR1 MGHRA and CDR2 YSYEKL. The CDR3 sequence: CASSPSGLWAGELFF. The CDR3 nucleotides read TGCGCCAGCAGCCCTAGCGGGCTTTGGGCCGGGGAGCTGTTTTTT.

This clone has just a few counts. The chain recombines TRBV29-1 with TRBJ2-3; D is possibly TRBD2 (6 bases). This CDR3 has 14 amino acids. The germline gives CDR1 SQVTM, CDR2 ANQGSEA. V lost 1 base and J 0 bases, leaving 8 bases between the germline ends. CDR3: CSVEAGTSTDTQYF. Written as DNA, the CDR3 is TGCAGCGTTGAAGCGGGGACTAGCACAGATACGCAGTATTTT.

The V call is TRBV15, the J call TRBJ2-3; D might be TRBD1 (5 bases). V gave up 0 bases and J gave up 4 bases, with 14 bases separating them. The CDR3 consists of 16 residues. CDR1 and CDR2 from the germline V gene are LNHNV and YYDKDF (reference sequence). The CDR3 spells CATSRDQGASSDTQYF. The DNA of the CDR3 is TGTGCCACCAGCAGAGATCAAGGGGCATCATCAGATACGCAGTATTTT.

The chain joins TRBV2 to TRBJ2-1, with 7 positions matching TRBD2. CDR1 is SNHLY and CDR2 is FYNNEI in the germline V gene. The CDR3 length is 14 residues. Trimming cost V 3 bases and J 3 bases; bases outside gene matches: 2. CDR3 region: CASSEGGIYNEQFF. CDR3 bases: TGTGCCAGCAGTGAGGGAGGGATCTACAATGAGCAGTTCTTC.

This clone came up a few times. The V call is TRBV5-1, the J call TRBJ2-5; TRBD1 matches at 11 bases. Germline assignment: CDR1 SGHRS and CDR2 YFSETQ. V shed 4 bases and J 4 bases; nucleotides not matched to a gene: 6. CDR3 size: 15 residues. CDR3 in DNA: TGCGCCAGCAGCCTCGGACAGGGGGCTTTAGAGACCCAGTACTTC. Residues: CASSLGQGALETQYF.

V and J are TRBV9 and TRBJ2-7; 8 positions agree with TRBD2. In germline, CDR1 is SGDLS, CDR2 YYNGEE. The V and J ends lost 2 bases and 0 bases, in that order; junction bases with no gene match: 4. The CDR3 spans 15 residues. CDR3: CASSVGGTSSYEQYF. The CDR3 DNA sequence: TGTGCCAGCAGCGTTGGAGGGACTAGCTCCTACGAGCAGTACTTC.

The chain links TRBV6-5 to TRBJ2-1; TRBD1 aligns across 9 bases. Looked up from germline, CDR1 is MNHEY and CDR2 is SVGAGI. CDR3 length: 14 residues. The junction had 9 bases not matched to a gene; V was cut back by 5 bases and J by 10 bases. CDR3 amino acids: CASSRDRDRREQFF. CDR3 coding DNA: TGTGCCAGCAGTCGGGACAGGGATCGGAGGGAGCAGTTCTTC.

J is TRBJ1-2 and V is TRBV7-2; 7 bases agree with TRBD1. The V gene's germline CDR1 is SGHTA and CDR2 FQGNSA. Unmatched junction bases numbered 10, after V lost 7 bases and J lost 8 bases. The CDR3 covers 13 residues. This chain's CDR3 is CASTRPVDRGYTF. The DNA for the CDR3 is TGTGCCAGCACGCGTCCTGTGGACAGGGGCTACACCTTC.